The 11 T cell receptor beta chains below all came from one sample that was sequenced in a study of Ad26.COV2.S vaccination and SARS-CoV-2 variants. TCRdb's copy holds only in-frame clones and misses some; the assay was immunoSEQ multiplex PCR. The sample consists of more than 300,000 clones, about 88% of them appearing once. This sample's treatment: roughly 20 received Ad26.COV2.S at low or high dose, single or two shots; about 5 received placebo; per-sample allocation not given. Sampling was done on day 63 after the first vaccine or placebo injection. Specimen: peripheral blood, collected in a trial of Ad26.COV2.S vaccine versus placebo. The source is a person between 18 and 65 years old who received the Ad26.COV2.S COVID-19 vaccine or a placebo.

This chain links TRBV4-2 with TRBJ2-7, with 7 bases matching TRBD1. Germline values: CDR1 LGHNA, CDR2 YNFKEQ. The CDR3 has 16 amino acids. V dropped 0 bases and J dropped 1; count of bases not matched to a gene: 6. The CDR3 protein is CASSQELQGSSYEQYF. DNA for the CDR3: TGTGCCAGCAGCCAAGAATTACAGGGGAGTTCCTACGAGCAGTACTTC.

This rearrangement joins TRBV19 to TRBJ1-3, with D uncertain. The length of the CDR3 is 15 residues. The V end was cut by 5 bases, the J end by 0 bases, with 11 bases between. CDR1 and CDR2 from the germline V gene are LNHDA and SQIVND (reference sequence). In nucleotides, the CDR3 is TGTGCCAGTAGTGCCGCCCGGGTCTCTGGAAACACCATATATTTT. Its protein product is CASSAARVSGNTIYF. Full variable domain (remainder filled in from reference TRBV19 and TRBJ1-3): DGGITQSPKYLFRKEGQNVTLSCEQNLNHDAMYWYRQDPGQGLRLIYYSQIVNDFQKGDIAEGYSVSREKKESFPLTVTSAQKNPTAFYLCASSAARVSGNTIYFGEGSWLTVV.

About this clone itself: One end of the junction fails to match germline, which may point to a read error. The identical CDR3 is also encoded by other nucleotide sequences in the sample. The chain carries TRBV19 and TRBJ1-3; possible D gene TRBD1, 5 bases. Germline V CDR1 and CDR2: LNHDA, SQIVND (reference sequence). The CDR3 length is 14 residues. The CDR3 nucleotides read TGTGCCAGCCGGGATGGGGGTTTTGGAAATACCATATATTTT. Its protein product is CASRDGGFGNTIYF. The entire variable domain, with the rest obtained from reference TRBV19 and TRBJ1-3, is as follows: DGGITQSPKYLFRKEGQNVTLSCEQNLNHDAMYWYRQDPGQGLRLIYYSQIVNDFQKGDIAEGYSVSREKKESFPLTVTSAQKNPTAFYLCASRDGGFGNTIYFGEGSWLTVV.

The rearrangement joins TRBV4-2 to TRBJ1-2, with TRBD1 matching 9 bases. The V gene end was trimmed by 0 bases and the J gene end by 7 bases; junction bases not matched to a gene: 6. The CDR3 extends over 15 amino acids. From germline, CDR1 is LGHNA and CDR2 YNFKEQ. The chain's CDR3 is CASSQDQTGGAGYTF. The CDR3 DNA follows: TGTGCCAGCAGCCAAGACCAAACAGGGGGCGCTGGCTACACCTTC.

V gene TRBV5-1 combines with J gene TRBJ2-5, with D perhaps TRBD2 (5 bases). CDR1 SGHRS and CDR2 YFSETQ come from the germline V gene. V was trimmed by 1 base and J by 6 bases, leaving 13 bases between them. This CDR3 region has 14 residues. The CDR3 bases are TGCGCCAGCAGCTTGTCGGGGTCCCCGCAGACCCAGTACTTC. It yields the protein CASSLSGSPQTQYF.

The chain is built from TRBV28 and TRBJ2-7; tentatively, D is TRBD1 (5 bases). CDR1 and CDR2 (germline): MDHEN, SYDVKM. The CDR3 totals 19 residues. The V gene lost 6 bases and the J gene lost 3 bases, with 30 bases spanning the gap. The DNA for the CDR3 is TGTGCCAGCAGCGGGCTCAGCACTAAAGACAGACTTTCTTACTACGAGCAGTACTTC. This gives the protein CASSGLSTKDRLSYYEQYF.

In its sample, this clone was seen once. The chain recombines TRBV27 with TRBJ2-7, with 7 bases that match TRBD1. V lost 3 bases, J lost 5 bases, and 7 bases stayed unmatched. The germline CDR1 and CDR2 sequences are MNHEY and SMNVEV (reference sequence). The CDR3 spans 14 residues. The CDR3 is CASSFRDSYNEQYF. The DNA of the CDR3 is TGTGCCAGCAGTTTTCGGGACAGCTATAACGAGCAGTACTTC.

To note about this clone: Other DNA sequences of this sample code for an identical CDR3. The rearrangement links TRBV5-1 to TRBJ2-7, with 8 nucleotides matching TRBD1. The germline V gene has CDR1 SGHRS and CDR2 YFSETQ. The CDR3 sequence is 14 residues long. Germline trimming cut 4 bases from V and 0 bases from J; bases unmatched to any gene: 3. CDR3 DNA sequence: TGCGCCAGCAGCCCCGGGACAGGCTCCTACGAGCAGTACTTC. Translating gives CASSPGTGSYEQYF.

This chain joins TRBV7-2 and TRBJ1-2; D is unresolved. CDR3 length: 17 amino acids. Germline V gene sequence: CDR1 SGHTA, CDR2 FQGNSA. Between the trimmed V and J ends, which lost 7 bases and 2 bases, there was a span of 23 bases. CDR3 sequence (DNA): TGTGCCAGCACCCGTGATGAGGCGACTTCACTCAACTATGGCTACACCTTC. It codes for CASTRDEATSLNYGYTF.

This clone was recorded once. V usage is TRBV19 and J usage is TRBJ1-1; a weak D match, TRBD1 (5 bases). Trimming left V 7 bases short and J 1 base short, with 16 bases between. Germline V lookup: CDR1 LNHDA, CDR2 SQIVND (reference sequence). The CDR3 is 15 residues long. The DNA of the CDR3 is TGTGCCAGTACAGGGATTGAAGTGGGGAACACTGAAGCTTTCTTT. As protein: CASTGIEVGNTEAFF.

The chain has TRBV3-1 (or the pseudogene TRBV3-2) and TRBJ1-6, with D possibly being TRBD1 (5 bases). V lost 4 bases and J lost 6, with 16 bases in between. Per the germline V gene, CDR1 is LGHDT and CDR2 is YNNKEL (reference sequence). This CDR3 region has 16 residues. DNA of the CDR3: TGTGCCAGCAGCCGAGTAAGACAGCTACCTAATTCACCCCTCCACTTT. Encoded protein: CASSRVRQLPNSPLHF.